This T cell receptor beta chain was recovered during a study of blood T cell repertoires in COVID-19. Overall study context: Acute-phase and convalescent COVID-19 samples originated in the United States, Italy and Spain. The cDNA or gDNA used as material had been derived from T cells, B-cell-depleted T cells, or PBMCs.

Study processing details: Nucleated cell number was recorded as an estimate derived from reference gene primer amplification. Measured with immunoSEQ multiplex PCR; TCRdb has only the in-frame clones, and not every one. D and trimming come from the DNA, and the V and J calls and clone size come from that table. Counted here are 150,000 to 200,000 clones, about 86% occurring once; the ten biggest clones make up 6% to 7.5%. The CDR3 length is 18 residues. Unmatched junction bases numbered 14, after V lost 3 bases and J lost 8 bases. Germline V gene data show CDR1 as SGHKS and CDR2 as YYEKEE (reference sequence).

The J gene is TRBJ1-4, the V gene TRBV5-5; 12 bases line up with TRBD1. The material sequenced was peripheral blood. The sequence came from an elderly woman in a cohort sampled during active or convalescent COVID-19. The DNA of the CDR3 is TGTGCCAGCAGCTACCCCCAGGGACAGGGGGCTAAGGGAGAAAAACTGTTTTTT. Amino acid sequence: CASSYPQGQGAKGEKLFF.